This is a list of T cell receptor beta chains from one sample in a study of cytomegalovirus exposure and HLA in healthy donors. TCRdb's table, derived via immunoSEQ multiplex PCR, lists solely in-frame clones and lacks some. The table records roughly 150,000 clones, over 50% of them present only once. Sample: PBMCs. The receptor set was obtained from a human donor in good health. Both conserved end residues are part of each CDR3. The D gene is left open where the match is weak. Clone size appears in some rows only: once, few, many, or a class for an expanded clone.

TRBD1,TRBJ2-7,-,TRBV28,CASSSGQPPYEQYF,TGTGCCAGCAGTTCGGGACAGCCGCCCTACGAGCAGTACTTC
TRBD1,TRBJ1-2,-,TRBV2,CAGRGQVSNYGYTF,TGTGCCGGACGAGGACAGGTCTCTAACTATGGCTACACCTTC
-,TRBJ2-5,few,TRBV20-1,CSAMLMETQYF,TGCAGTGCTATGTTAATGGAGACCCAGTACTTC
-,TRBJ2-3,-,TRBV25-1,CASRERTDTQYF,TGTGCCAGCCGGGAACGCACAGATACGCAGTATTTT
TRBD2,TRBJ2-1,-,TRBV5-1,CASTSGGAGGNNEQFF,TGCGCCAGCACCTCGGGGGGAGCGGGAGGGAACAATGAGCAGTTCTTC
TRBD1,TRBJ2-5,-,TRBV5-1,CASSLGQGTLETQYF,TGCGCCAGCAGCTTAGGACAGGGCACCCTAGAGACCCAGTACTTC
TRBD1,TRBJ1-2,-,TRBV29-1,CSVGTASGGYGYTF,TGCAGCGTTGGGACAGCCTCAGGGGGATATGGCTACACCTTC
-,TRBJ2-7,few,TRBV27,CASPRYVREMVRSDKSMSEQYF,TGTGCCAGTCCCCGATATGTGCGCGAGATGGTCCGGAGTGATAAGAGCATGAGCGAGCAGTACTTC
-,TRBJ2-3,once,TRBV18,CASSPGGPDTQYF,TGTGCCAGCTCACCAGGGGGCCCAGATACGCAGTATTTT
-,TRBJ2-3,once,TRBV4-1,CASSQGLRGTDTQYF,TGCGCCAGCAGCCAAGGTCTCCGGGGCACAGATACGCAGTATTTT
-,TRBJ1-1,-,TRBV28,CASSYDSRGLAFF,TGTGCCAGCAGTTATGACAGCCGCGGATTGGCTTTCTTT
TRBD2,TRBJ2-1,-,TRBV7-2,CASIVTSGSYNEQFF,TGTGCCAGCATCGTGACTAGCGGGAGCTACAATGAGCAGTTCTTC
TRBD2,TRBJ2-2,-,TRBV2,CASSPTSGVNTGELFF,TGTGCCAGCAGTCCTACTAGCGGGGTGAACACCGGGGAGCTGTTTTTT
TRBD2,TRBJ2-7,-,TRBV28,CASSLGLAWYEQYF,TGTGCCAGCAGTCTCGGACTAGCCTGGTACGAGCAGTACTTC
-,TRBJ2-2,-,TRBV15,CATSRVGSRTGELFF,TGTGCCACCAGCAGAGTCGGGAGTCGGACCGGGGAGCTGTTTTTT
TRBD2,TRBJ2-7,-,TRBV10-3,CAIALAGGYEQYF,TGTGCCATAGCGCTAGCGGGAGGGTACGAGCAGTACTTC
TRBD1,TRBJ2-5,-,TRBV2,CAGGQARGETQYF,TGTGCCGGAGGACAGGCTAGAGGGGAGACCCAGTACTTC
-,TRBJ2-1,-,TRBV4-1,CASSPEVASGFPYNEQFF,TGCGCCAGCAGCCCGGAAGTAGCGTCGGGGTTTCCCTACAATGAGCAGTTCTTC
-,TRBJ2-7,-,TRBV5-1,CASSYGGTYEQYF,TGCGCCAGCAGCTACGGGGGAACCTACGAGCAGTACTTC
TRBD1,TRBJ2-7,-,TRBV6-1,CASSTRDRSYEQYF,TGTGCCAGCTCCACCCGGGACAGATCCTACGAGCAGTACTTC
TRBD1,TRBJ2-3,few,TRBV2,CASKGDRGADTQYF,TGTGCCAGCAAGGGGGACAGGGGAGCGGATACGCAGTATTTT
TRBD1,TRBJ1-4,-,TRBV29-1,CSVLDRVGGKLFF,TGCAGCGTTTTGGACAGGGTCGGGGGAAAACTGTTTTTT
-,TRBJ1-1,few,TRBV6-6,CASSYPDTPLNTEAFF,TGTGCCAGCAGTTACCCGGACACACCCTTGAACACTGAAGCTTTCTTT
TRBD1,TRBJ2-5,-,TRBV12-5,CASGPGQAGHGETQYF,TGTGCTAGTGGACCTGGACAGGCTGGGCACGGAGAGACCCAGTACTTC
TRBD2,TRBJ2-5,-,TRBV19,CASSSSGGQETQYF,TGTGCCAGTAGTTCCAGCGGGGGCCAAGAGACCCAGTACTTC
-,TRBJ2-5,-,TRBV7-9,CASSLSSLARAETQYF,TGTGCCAGCAGCTTATCATCGTTGGCGAGGGCAGAGACCCAGTACTTC
TRBD2,TRBJ2-7,-,TRBV28,CASRLTGGSGSYEQYF,TGTGCCAGCAGACTAACCGGCGGGAGTGGGTCCTACGAGCAGTACTTC
-,TRBJ2-2,-,TRBV2,CASRRSGLANTGELFF,TGTGCCAGCAGGAGGTCCGGCCTAGCGAACACCGGGGAGCTGTTTTTT
-,TRBJ2-1,-,TRBV27,CASSSSGSYNEQFF,TGTGCCAGCAGTAGCTCTGGCTCCTACAATGAGCAGTTCTTC
TRBD1,TRBJ2-4,-,TRBV19,CASSRQGTPGNIQYF,TGTGCCAGTAGTCGACAGGGGACCCCCGGAAACATTCAGTACTTC
TRBD1,TRBJ2-5,-,TRBV7-9,CASSLYDRGQETQYF,TGTGCCAGCAGCTTATACGACAGGGGCCAAGAGACCCAGTACTTC
TRBD2,TRBJ2-5,-,TRBV4-3,CASSSGYQETQYF,TGCGCCAGCAGTAGCGGGTACCAAGAGACCCAGTACTTC
-,TRBJ2-7,-,TRBV6-4,CASSAGPDSYEQYF,TGTGCCAGCAGCGCGGGTCCCGACTCCTACGAGCAGTACTTC
-,TRBJ1-2,-,TRBV4-1,CASSQVFRESYGYTF,TGCGCCAGCAGCCAAGTTTTCAGGGAAAGCTATGGCTACACCTTC
TRBD2,TRBJ2-1,-,TRBV7-3,CASSLTGASGSYEQFF,TGTGCCAGCAGCTTAACGGGGGCTAGCGGGAGCTATGAGCAGTTCTTC
-,TRBJ2-5,-,TRBV7-2,CASGPAVGAQYF,TGTGCCAGCGGGCCCGCGGTCGGGGCCCAGTACTTC
-,TRBJ1-1,-,TRBV9,CASSMTGTEAFF,TGTGCCAGCAGCATGACAGGCACTGAAGCTTTCTTT
TRBD1,TRBJ2-2,-,TRBV11-3,CASSLIGGRGELFF,TGTGCCAGCAGCTTAATAGGGGGCCGGGGAGAGCTGTTTTTT
-,TRBJ2-1,-,TRBV9,CASSVETSQIMRNEQFF,TGTGCCAGCAGCGTAGAAACTAGCCAAATAATGAGGAATGAGCAGTTCTTC
-,TRBJ1-1,-,TRBV28,CASTKGIARNTPAFF,TGTGCCAGCACCAAGGGGATCGCACGAAACACCCCCGCTTTCTTT
-,TRBJ2-3,-,TRBV6-1,CASSDWQGSSTDTQYF,TGTGCCAGCAGTGACTGGCAGGGAAGTAGCACAGATACGCAGTATTTT
-,TRBJ2-7,-,TRBV2,CASRWGGNEQYF,TGTGCCAGCAGGTGGGGGGGCAACGAGCAGTACTTC
TRBD1,TRBJ2-7,-,TRBV7-9,CASSSEGTGSYEQYF,TGTGCCAGCAGCTCGGAAGGGACAGGGAGCTACGAGCAGTACTTC
-,TRBJ2-7,-,TRBV18,CASSPLRGSIDEQYF,TGTGCCAGCTCACCACTCAGGGGTAGCATAGACGAGCAGTACTTC
-,TRBJ2-3,-,TRBV28,CASSQSTDTQYF,TGTGCCAGCAGTCAAAGCACAGATACGCAGTATTTT
TRBD1,TRBJ1-2,-,TRBV28,CASRPTGGSGYTF,TGTGCCAGCAGACCAACAGGGGGCTCTGGCTACACCTTC
-,TRBJ1-4,few,TRBV7-2,CASSLSLGNEKLFF,TGTGCCAGCAGCTTATCGCTCGGTAATGAAAAACTGTTTTTT
-,TRBJ2-1,-,TRBV28,CASIKTGTPPLIF,TGTGCCAGCATTAAAACCGGGACTCCCCCCCTAATCTTC
-,TRBJ1-1,-,TRBV18,CASSLDRNTEAFF,TGTGCCAGCTCACTGGACAGGAACACTGAAGCTTTCTTT
TRBD1,TRBJ2-3,-,TRBV11-3,CASSNRQGTDTQYF,TGTGCCAGCAGCAATAGACAGGGGACAGATACGCAGTATTTT
-,TRBJ2-1,-,TRBV19,CASSIDRPDNEQFF,TGTGCCAGTAGTATAGACAGGCCAGACAATGAGCAGTTCTTC
TRBD1,TRBJ2-5,few,TRBV5-4,CASSLEGAGETQYF,TGTGCCAGCAGCTTGGAGGGGGCCGGAGAGACCCAGTACTTC
TRBD2,TRBJ2-1,few,TRBV7-6,CASSLAVGTSGYNEQFF,TGTGCCAGCAGCTTAGCAGTCGGGACTAGCGGCTACAATGAGCAGTTCTTC
TRBD2,TRBJ2-1,-,TRBV7-6,CASSGTSGSSYNEQFF,TGTGCCAGCAGCGGGACTAGCGGGAGTTCCTACAATGAGCAGTTCTTC
TRBD1,TRBJ2-7,-,TRBV4-3,CASSQGTGDEQYF,TGCGCCAGCAGCCAAGGGACAGGGGACGAGCAGTACTTC
-,TRBJ1-4,few,TRBV5-4,CASSSGGSTNEKLFF,TGTGCCAGCAGCTCTGGGGGCTCAACTAATGAAAAACTGTTTTTT
TRBD1,TRBJ2-7,-,TRBV27,CASSLQGEYEQYF,TGTGCCAGCAGTTTACAGGGGGAGTACGAGCAGTACTTC